The clone carrying this T cell receptor (beta chain) was detected many times. Its antigen is unknown. This entry is derived from a study of T cells in Graves' hyperthyroidism and ophthalmopathy. Germline CDR1 is SGHNT and CDR2 is YYREEE (reference sequence). With 2 bases removed from V and 5 bases from J, the gap between germline ends came to 14 bases. The CDR3 length is 14 residues. The source material, RNA transcripts, was used to amplify TCR beta CDR3 regions. The HTBI primer set served for first-round RT-PCR of the TCR CDR3. TCRdb reanalysed the multiplex PCR reads using MiXCR and keeps one entry per CDR3 protein. The table shows roughly 400,000 distinct CDR3 sequences, with more than 12% occurring only once. Findings and limits, study-wide: Peripheral blood also featured most of the thyroid clonotypes expanded above 0.001.

The chain has TRBV5-4 and TRBJ2-7; the D is unclear. The TCR originated in a man aged 50-59 years with Graves' ophthalmopathy. The sequenced sample was blood. The CDR3 here is CASSLGKGINEQYF. The CDR3 region has the DNA TGTGCCAGCAGCTTAGGGAAAGGTATCAACGAGCAGTACTTC. Full variable domain (rest looked up from reference TRBV5-4 and TRBJ2-7): ETGVTQSPTHLIKTRGQQVTLRCSSQSGHNTVSWYQQALGQGPQFIFQYYREEENGRGNFPPRFSGLQFPNYSSELNVNALELDDSALYLCASSLGKGINEQYFGPGTRLTVT.